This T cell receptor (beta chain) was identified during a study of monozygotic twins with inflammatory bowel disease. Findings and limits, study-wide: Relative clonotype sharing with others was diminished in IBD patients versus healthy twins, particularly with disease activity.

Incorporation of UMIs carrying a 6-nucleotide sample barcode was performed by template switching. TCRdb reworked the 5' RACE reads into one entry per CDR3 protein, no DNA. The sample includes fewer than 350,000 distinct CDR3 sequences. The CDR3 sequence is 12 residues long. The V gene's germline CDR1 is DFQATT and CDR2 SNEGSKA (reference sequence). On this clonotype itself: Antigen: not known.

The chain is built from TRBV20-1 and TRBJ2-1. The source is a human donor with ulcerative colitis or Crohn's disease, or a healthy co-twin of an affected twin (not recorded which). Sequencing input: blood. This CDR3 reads CSARDVGNEQFF.